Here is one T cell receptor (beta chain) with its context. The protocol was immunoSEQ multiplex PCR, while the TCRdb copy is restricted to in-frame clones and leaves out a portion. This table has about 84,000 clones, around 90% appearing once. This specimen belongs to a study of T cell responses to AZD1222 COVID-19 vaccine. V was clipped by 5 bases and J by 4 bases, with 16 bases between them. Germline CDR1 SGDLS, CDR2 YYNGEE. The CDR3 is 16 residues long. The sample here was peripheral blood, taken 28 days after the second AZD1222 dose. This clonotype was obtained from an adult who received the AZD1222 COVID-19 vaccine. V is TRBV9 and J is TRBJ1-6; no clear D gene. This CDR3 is CASSPGPWQYNSPLHF. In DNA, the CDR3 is TGTGCCAGCAGTCCCGGTCCTTGGCAGTATAATTCACCCCTCCACTTT.